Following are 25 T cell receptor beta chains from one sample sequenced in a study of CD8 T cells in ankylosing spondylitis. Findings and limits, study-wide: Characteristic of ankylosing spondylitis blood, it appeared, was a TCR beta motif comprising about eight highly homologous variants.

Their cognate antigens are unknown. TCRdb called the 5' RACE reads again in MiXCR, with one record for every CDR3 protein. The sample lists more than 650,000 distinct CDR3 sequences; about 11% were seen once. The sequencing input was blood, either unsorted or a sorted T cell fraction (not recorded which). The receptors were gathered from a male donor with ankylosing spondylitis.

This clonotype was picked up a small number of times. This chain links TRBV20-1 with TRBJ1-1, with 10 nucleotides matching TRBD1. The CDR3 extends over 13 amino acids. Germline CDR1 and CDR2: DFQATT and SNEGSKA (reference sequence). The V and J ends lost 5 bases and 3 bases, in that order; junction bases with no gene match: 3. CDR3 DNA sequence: TGCAGTGCTGACAGGGGGCCGGACACTGAAGCTTTCTTT. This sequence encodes CSADRGPDTEAFF.

Written as DNA, the CDR3 is TGTGCCAGCAGCTTGGGGACAGGGGACGCCTACGAGCAGTACTTC. Protein product: CASSLGTGDAYEQYF. The V and J genes are TRBV7-2 and TRBJ2-7; TRBD1 matches 10 bases. CDR1 is SGHTA and CDR2 is FQGNSA in the germline V gene. The CDR3 is made up of 15 amino acids. The trim removed 3 bases at V and 2 bases at J, leaving 4 bases unmatched.

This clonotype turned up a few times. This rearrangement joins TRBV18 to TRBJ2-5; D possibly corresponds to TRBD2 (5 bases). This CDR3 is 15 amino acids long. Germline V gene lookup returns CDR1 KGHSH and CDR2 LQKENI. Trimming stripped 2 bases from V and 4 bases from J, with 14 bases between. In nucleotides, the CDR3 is TGTGCCAGCTCACCATTCCGGGATTCGGGAGAGACCCAGTACTTC. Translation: CASSPFRDSGETQYF.

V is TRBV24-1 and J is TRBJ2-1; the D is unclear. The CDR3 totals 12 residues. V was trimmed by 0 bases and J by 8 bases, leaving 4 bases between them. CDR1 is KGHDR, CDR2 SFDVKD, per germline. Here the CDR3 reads CATSDLSHEQFF. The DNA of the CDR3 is TGTGCCACCAGTGATTTGTCTCATGAGCAGTTCTTC.

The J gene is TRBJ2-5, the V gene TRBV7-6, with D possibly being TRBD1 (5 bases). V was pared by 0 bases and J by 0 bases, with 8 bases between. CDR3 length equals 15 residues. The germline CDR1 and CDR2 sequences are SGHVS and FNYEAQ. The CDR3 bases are TGTGCCAGCAGCTTAGCCCCGACAGACCAAGAGACCCAGTACTTC. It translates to CASSLAPTDQETQYF.

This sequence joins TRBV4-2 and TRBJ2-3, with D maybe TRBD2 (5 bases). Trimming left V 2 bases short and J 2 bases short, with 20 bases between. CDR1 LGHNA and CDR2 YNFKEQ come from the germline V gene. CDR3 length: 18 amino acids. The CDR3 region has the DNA TGTGCCAGCAGCCAATCGATGACCCCAGCGGTTACCACAGATACGCAGTATTTT. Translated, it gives CASSQSMTPAVTTDTQYF.

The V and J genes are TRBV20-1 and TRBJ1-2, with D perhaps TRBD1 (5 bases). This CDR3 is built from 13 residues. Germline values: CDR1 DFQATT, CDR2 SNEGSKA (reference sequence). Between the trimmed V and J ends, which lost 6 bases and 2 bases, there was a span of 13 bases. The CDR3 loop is CSAPGRINYGYTF. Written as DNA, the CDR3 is TGCAGTGCCCCGGGACGGATCAACTATGGCTACACCTTC.

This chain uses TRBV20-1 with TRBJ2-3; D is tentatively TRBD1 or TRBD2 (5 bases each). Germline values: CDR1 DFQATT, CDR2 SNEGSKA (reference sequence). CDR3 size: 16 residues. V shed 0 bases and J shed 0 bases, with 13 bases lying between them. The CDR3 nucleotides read TGCAGTGCTAGAGATCGGTTGAGGGGCAGCACAGATACGCAGTATTTT. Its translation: CSARDRLRGSTDTQYF.

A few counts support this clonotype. This CDR3 is CASSALAGGVTGELFF. The DNA of the CDR3 is TGCGCCAGCAGCGCACTAGCGGGAGGGGTCACCGGGGAGCTGTTTTTT. The rearrangement uses TRBV4-3 and TRBJ2-2, with 13 bases identical to TRBD2. With 5 bases clipped from V and 4 bases from J, the junction kept 4 bases outside the gene matches. The CDR3 has 16 residues. The V gene's germline CDR1 is LGHNA and CDR2 YSLEER.

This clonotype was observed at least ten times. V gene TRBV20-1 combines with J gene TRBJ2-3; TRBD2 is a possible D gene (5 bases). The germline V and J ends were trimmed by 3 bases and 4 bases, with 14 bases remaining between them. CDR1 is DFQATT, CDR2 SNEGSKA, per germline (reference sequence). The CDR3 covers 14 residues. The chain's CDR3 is CSASSGLRADTQYF. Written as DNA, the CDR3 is TGCAGTGCTAGTTCCGGGCTGAGGGCAGATACGCAGTATTTT.

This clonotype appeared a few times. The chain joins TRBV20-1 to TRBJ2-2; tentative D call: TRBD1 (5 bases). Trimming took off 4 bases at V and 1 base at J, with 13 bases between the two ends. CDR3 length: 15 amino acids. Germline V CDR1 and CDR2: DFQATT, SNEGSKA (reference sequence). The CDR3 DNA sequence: TGCAGTGCTACAGACAGAATCATGAACACCGGGGAGCTGTTTTTT. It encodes CSATDRIMNTGELFF.

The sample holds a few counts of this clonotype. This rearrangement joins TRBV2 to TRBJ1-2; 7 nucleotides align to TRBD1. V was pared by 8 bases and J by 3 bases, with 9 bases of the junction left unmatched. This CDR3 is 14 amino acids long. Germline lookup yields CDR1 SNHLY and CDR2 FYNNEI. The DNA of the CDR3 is TGTGCCAGCGGAAAGGGGGCGCTGGACTATGGCTACACCTTC. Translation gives CASGKGALDYGYTF. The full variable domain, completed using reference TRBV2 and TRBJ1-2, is EPEVTQTPSHQVTQMGQEVILRCVPISNHLYFYWYRQILGQKVEFLVSFYNNEISEKSEIFDDQFSVERPDGSNFTLKIRSTKLEDSAMYFCASGKGALDYGYTFGSGTRLTVV.

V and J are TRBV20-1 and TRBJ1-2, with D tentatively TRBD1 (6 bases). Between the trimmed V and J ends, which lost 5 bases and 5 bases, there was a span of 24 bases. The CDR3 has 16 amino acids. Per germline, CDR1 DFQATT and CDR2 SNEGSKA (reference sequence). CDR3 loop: CSAAGGPGGAIYGYTF. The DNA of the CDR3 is TGCAGTGCTGCGGGGGGTCCGGGGGGCGCGATATATGGCTACACCTTC.

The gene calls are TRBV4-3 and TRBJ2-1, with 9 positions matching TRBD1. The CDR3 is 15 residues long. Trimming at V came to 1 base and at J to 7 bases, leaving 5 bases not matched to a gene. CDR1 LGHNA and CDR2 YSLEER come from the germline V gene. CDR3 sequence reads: CASSQVGDRVNEQFF. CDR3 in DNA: TGCGCCAGCAGCCAAGTTGGGGACAGGGTAAATGAGCAGTTCTTC.

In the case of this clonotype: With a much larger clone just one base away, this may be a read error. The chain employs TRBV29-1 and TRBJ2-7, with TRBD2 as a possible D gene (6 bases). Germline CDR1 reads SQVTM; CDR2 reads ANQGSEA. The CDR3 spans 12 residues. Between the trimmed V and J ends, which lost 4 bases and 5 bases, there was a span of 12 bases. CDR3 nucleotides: TGCAGCGTTGCCGGGAGTAGTAACGAGCAGTACTTC. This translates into CSVAGSSNEQYF.

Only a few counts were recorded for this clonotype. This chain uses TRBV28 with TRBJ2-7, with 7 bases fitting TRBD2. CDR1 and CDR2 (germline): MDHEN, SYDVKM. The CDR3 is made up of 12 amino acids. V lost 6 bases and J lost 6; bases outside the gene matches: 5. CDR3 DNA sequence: TGTGCCAGCAGCCGGGGGGTCGCCGAGCAGTACTTC. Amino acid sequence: CASSRGVAEQYF.

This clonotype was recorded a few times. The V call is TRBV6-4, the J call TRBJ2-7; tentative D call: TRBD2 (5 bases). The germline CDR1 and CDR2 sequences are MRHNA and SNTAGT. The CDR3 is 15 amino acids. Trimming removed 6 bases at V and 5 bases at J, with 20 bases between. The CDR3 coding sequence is TGTGCCAGCAGCCGGAGGTTGTTTTTTAGCCACGAGCAGTACTTC. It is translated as CASSRRLFFSHEQYF.

CDR3 sequence (DNA): TGTGCCAGTGGGACTAGGGACAATGAGCAGTTCTTC. Amino acid sequence: CASGTRDNEQFF. The chain joins TRBV12-3 or TRBV12-4 to TRBJ2-1; 8 bases align to TRBD2. The CDR3 consists of 12 residues. The ends lost 9 bases at V and 5 bases at J; junction bases unmatched: 3.

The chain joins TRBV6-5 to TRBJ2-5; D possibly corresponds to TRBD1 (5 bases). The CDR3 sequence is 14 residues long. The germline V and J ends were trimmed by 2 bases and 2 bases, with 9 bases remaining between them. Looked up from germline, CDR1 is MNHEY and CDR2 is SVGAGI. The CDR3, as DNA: TGTGCCAGCAGTTACGGGGCCCTACAAGAGACCCAGTACTTC. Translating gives CASSYGALQETQYF.

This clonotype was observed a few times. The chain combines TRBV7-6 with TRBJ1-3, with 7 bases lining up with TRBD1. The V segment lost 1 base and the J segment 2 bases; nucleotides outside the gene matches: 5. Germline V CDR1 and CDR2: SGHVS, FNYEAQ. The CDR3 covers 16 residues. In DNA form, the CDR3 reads TGTGCCAGCAGCTTAGGCGACAGGGTCCCTGGAAACACCATATATTTT. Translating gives CASSLGDRVPGNTIYF.

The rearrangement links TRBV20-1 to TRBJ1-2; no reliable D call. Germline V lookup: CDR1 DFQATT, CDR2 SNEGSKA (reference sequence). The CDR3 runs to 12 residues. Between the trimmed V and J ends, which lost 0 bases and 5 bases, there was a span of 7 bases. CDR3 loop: CSARDEGYGYTF. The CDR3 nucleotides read TGCAGTGCTAGAGATGAGGGTTATGGCTACACCTTC.

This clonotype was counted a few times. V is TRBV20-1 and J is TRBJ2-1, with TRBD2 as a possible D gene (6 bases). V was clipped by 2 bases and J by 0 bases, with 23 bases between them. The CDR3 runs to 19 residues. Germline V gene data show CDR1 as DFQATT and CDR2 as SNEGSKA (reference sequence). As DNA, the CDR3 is TGCAGTGCTAGACACCTACTAGCATGGGACCAAAGCTCCTACAATGAGCAGTTCTTC. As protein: CSARHLLAWDQSSYNEQFF.

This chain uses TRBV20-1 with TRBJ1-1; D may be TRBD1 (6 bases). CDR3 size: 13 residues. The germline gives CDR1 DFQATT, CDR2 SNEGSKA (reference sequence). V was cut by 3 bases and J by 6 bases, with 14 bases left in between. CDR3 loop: CSASGGPDAEAFF. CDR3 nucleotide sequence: TGCAGTGCTAGTGGGGGGCCGGACGCTGAAGCTTTCTTT.

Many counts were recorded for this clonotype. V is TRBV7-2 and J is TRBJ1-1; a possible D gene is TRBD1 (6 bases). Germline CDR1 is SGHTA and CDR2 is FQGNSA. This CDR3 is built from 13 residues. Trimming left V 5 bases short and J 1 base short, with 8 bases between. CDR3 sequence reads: CASSRQANTEAFF. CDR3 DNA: TGTGCCAGCAGCCGACAGGCGAACACTGAAGCTTTCTTT. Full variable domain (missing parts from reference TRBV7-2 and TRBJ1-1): GAGVSQSPSNKVTEKGKDVELRCDPISGHTALYWYRQSLGQGLEFLIYFQGNSAPDKSGLPSDRFSAERTGGSVSTLTIQRTQQEDSAVYLCASSRQANTEAFFGQGTRLTVV.

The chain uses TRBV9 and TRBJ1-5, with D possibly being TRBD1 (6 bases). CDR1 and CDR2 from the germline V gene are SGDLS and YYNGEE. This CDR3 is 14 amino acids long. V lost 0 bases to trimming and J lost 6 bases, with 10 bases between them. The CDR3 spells CASSVGRGSQPQHF. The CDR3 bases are TGTGCCAGCAGCGTAGGCAGGGGATCTCAGCCCCAGCATTTT. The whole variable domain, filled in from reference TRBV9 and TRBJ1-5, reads DSGVTQTPKHLITATGQRVTLRCSPRSGDLSVYWYQQSLDQGLQFLIQYYNGEERAKGNILERFSAQQFPDLHSELNLSSLELGDSALYFCASSVGRGSQPQHFGDGTRLSIL.